One and the same sample provided the 22 T cell receptor beta chains below, sequenced in a study of blood T cell repertoires in COVID-19. The repertoire was sequenced with immunoSEQ multiplex PCR; TCRdb's copy has only in-frame clones and lacks some. The sample contains about 180,000 clones, roughly nine tenths of which appear only once. Sequences were obtained from PBMCs or T cells enriched from blood (not recorded which). These receptors all come from a woman aged 40 to 50 with acute COVID-19.

The J gene is TRBJ1-6, the V gene TRBV27, with D unclear. The V end lost 5 bases, the J end lost 0 bases, and 8 bases lay between the germline ends. This CDR3 is 15 amino acids long. Germline V gene data show CDR1 as MNHEY and CDR2 as SMNVEV (reference sequence). CDR3 amino acids: CASSQQSSYNSPLHF. CDR3 in DNA: TGTGCCAGCAGTCAACAGAGCTCCTATAATTCACCCCTCCACTTT.

The V and J genes are TRBV3-1 (or the pseudogene TRBV3-2) and TRBJ1-2; D gene uncertain. The CDR3 runs to 11 residues. Trimming took 10 bases from V and 7 from J, leaving 13 bases between them. Germline CDR1 LGHDT, CDR2 YNNKEL (reference sequence). The CDR3 here is CATQRGSGYTF. For the CDR3, the DNA is TGTGCCACCCAGAGAGGGTCTGGCTACACCTTC.

In this sample, this clone turned up once. The gene calls are TRBV4-1 and TRBJ2-1; a weak D match, TRBD2 (5 bases). The germline V gene has CDR1 MGHRA and CDR2 YSYEKL. The germline V and J ends were trimmed by 0 bases and 9 bases, with 12 bases remaining between them. This CDR3 spans 14 amino acids. This chain's CDR3 is CASSQDPGMVEQFF. The CDR3 DNA sequence: TGCGCCAGCAGCCAAGATCCGGGGATGGTTGAGCAGTTCTTC.

The chain is built from TRBV11-2 and TRBJ1-4; D is unresolved. Germline V lookup: CDR1 SGHAT, CDR2 FQNNGV. The CDR3 consists of 15 residues. Deletions cut 5 bases from V and 8 bases from J, with 18 bases between. CDR3 sequence reads: CASSVRIGSGEKLFF. CDR3 sequence (DNA): TGTGCCAGCAGCGTGAGGATAGGGAGCGGGGAAAAACTGTTTTTT.

The V and J genes are TRBV9 and TRBJ2-7; TRBD2 is a possible D gene (5 bases). Looked up from germline, CDR1 is SGDLS and CDR2 is YYNGEE. The CDR3 runs to 14 residues. The V and J ends lost 2 bases and 4 bases respectively, with 13 bases between them. The CDR3 loop is CASSVDSRPYEQYF. DNA for the CDR3: TGTGCCAGCAGCGTGGACTCCCGCCCTTACGAGCAGTACTTC.

CDR3 nucleotides: TGTGCCAGCAGCTCCCCAGGGACAGGGAGAAACGAGCAGTACTTC. Its translation is CASSSPGTGRNEQYF. The V call is TRBV25-1, the J call TRBJ2-7; 9 bases line up with TRBD1. Germline V gene sequence: CDR1 MGHDK, CDR2 SYGVNS. The CDR3 length is 15 residues. Trimming cost V 6 bases and J 5 bases; bases outside gene matches: 11.

This sequence joins TRBV6-5 and TRBJ2-7, with D maybe TRBD2 (6 bases). Trimming stripped 2 bases from V and 3 bases from J, with 17 bases between. Germline V lookup: CDR1 MNHEY, CDR2 SVGAGI. The CDR3 has 16 residues. The CDR3 loop is CASSYTTSRMRYEQYF. CDR3 coding DNA: TGTGCCAGCAGTTACACCACTAGCAGGATGCGCTACGAGCAGTACTTC.

The chain carries TRBV6-6 and TRBJ1-2, with D unresolved. Germline V gene sequence: CDR1 MNHNY, CDR2 SVGAGI (reference sequence). V lost 5 bases, J lost 9 bases, and 13 bases lay in between. The length of the CDR3 is 12 residues. Here the CDR3 DNA reads TGTGCCAGCAGTCTAGCACGAGTTAGCTACACCTTC. It yields the protein CASSLARVSYTF.

The genes are TRBV15 and TRBJ2-2; 8 nucleotides match TRBD2. This CDR3 spans 15 amino acids. Germline V gives CDR1 LNHNV, CDR2 YYDKDF (reference sequence). V was pared by 6 bases and J by 1 base, with 4 bases of the junction left unmatched. CDR3 DNA sequence: TGTGCCACCAGTACCACTAGCGGGAACACCGGGGAGCTGTTTTTT. This translates into CATSTTSGNTGELFF.

The chain is built from TRBV19 and TRBJ2-4; TRBD1 might be the D (6 bases). The V gene lost 3 bases and the J gene lost 1 base, with 13 bases spanning the gap. CDR1 and CDR2 (germline): LNHDA, SQIVND (reference sequence). The CDR3 has 16 residues. The CDR3 loop is CASSMPPRGAKNIQYF. The CDR3 DNA reads as TGTGCCAGTAGTATGCCACCCAGGGGTGCCAAAAACATTCAGTACTTC.

V gene TRBV25-1 combines with J gene TRBJ1-1; D gene unclear. Germline V gene data show CDR1 as MGHDK and CDR2 as SYGVNS. V lost 5 bases, J lost 3 bases, and 7 bases lay in between. The CDR3 contains 12 residues. CDR3 in amino acids: CASSRGYTEAFF. The DNA for the CDR3 is TGTGCCAGCAGTCGGGGTTACACTGAAGCTTTCTTT.

About this clone itself: One end of the junction does not line up with germline, which may come from a read error. V usage is TRBV10-3 and J usage is TRBJ2-1; D is possibly TRBD1 (5 bases). Germline V CDR1 and CDR2: ENHRY, SYGVKD. This CDR3 has 14 residues. Written as DNA, the CDR3 is TGTGCCATCAGTGAGTCGAATCTTGTAGGGGAATGTCTCTTC. Translation: CAISESNLVGECLF.

The chain couples TRBV9 to TRBJ1-5; unclear D gene. Trimming took 0 bases from V and 7 from J, leaving 8 bases between them. The CDR3 has 13 residues. Germline CDR1 SGDLS, CDR2 YYNGEE. The CDR3 here is CASSVDPGQPQHF. The CDR3 DNA is TGTGCCAGCAGCGTAGACCCCGGGCAGCCCCAGCATTTT.

The V gene is TRBV9, the J gene TRBJ2-2, with TRBD2 as a possible D gene (6 bases). Trimming took off 4 bases at V and 4 bases at J, with 17 bases between the two ends. CDR3 length: 16 amino acids. Germline CDR1 reads SGDLS; CDR2 reads YYNGEE. The CDR3 DNA reads as TGTGCCAGCAGCCCGGAGGGCCGGACGGGCACCGGGGAGCTGTTTTTT. This sequence encodes CASSPEGRTGTGELFF.

The rearrangement links TRBV27 to TRBJ2-1, with D possibly being TRBD1 (6 bases). This CDR3 spans 13 amino acids. The germline gives CDR1 MNHEY, CDR2 SMNVEV (reference sequence). V was cut by 6 bases and J by 3 bases, with 9 bases left in between. The DNA for the CDR3 is TGTGCCAGCAGCATCAGGGGCTACAATGAGCAGTTCTTC. Translating it yields CASSIRGYNEQFF.

The chain couples TRBV9 to TRBJ2-2; no clear D. Germline loops: CDR1 SGDLS, CDR2 YYNGEE. Trimming shortened V by 2 bases and J by 8 bases, and 10 bases separated the two germline ends. There are 13 residues in the CDR3. This CDR3 is CASSVAVSGELFF. The CDR3 DNA sequence: TGTGCCAGCAGCGTGGCAGTCAGTGGGGAGCTGTTTTTT. Full variable domain (remainder filled in from reference TRBV9 and TRBJ2-2): DSGVTQTPKHLITATGQRVTLRCSPRSGDLSVYWYQQSLDQGLQFLIQYYNGEERAKGNILERFSAQQFPDLHSELNLSSLELGDSALYFCASSVAVSGELFFGEGSRLTVL.

The chain has TRBV19 and TRBJ1-5; TRBD1 matches 7 bases. The V gene end was trimmed by 7 bases and the J gene end by 6 bases; junction bases not matched to a gene: 12. CDR3 size: 15 residues. Germline V gene lookup returns CDR1 LNHDA and CDR2 SQIVND (reference sequence). Here the CDR3 reads CASTNTGAWGQPQHF. CDR3 nucleotide sequence: TGTGCCAGTACTAATACAGGGGCCTGGGGTCAGCCCCAGCATTTT. Complete variable domain (other parts from reference TRBV19 and TRBJ1-5): DGGITQSPKYLFRKEGQNVTLSCEQNLNHDAMYWYRQDPGQGLRLIYYSQIVNDFQKGDIAEGYSVSREKKESFPLTVTSAQKNPTAFYLCASTNTGAWGQPQHFGDGTRLSIL.

The chain combines TRBV19 with TRBJ2-5, with D perhaps TRBD2 (5 bases). The germline gives CDR1 LNHDA, CDR2 SQIVND (reference sequence). The CDR3 spans 13 residues. V was cut by 5 bases and J by 1 base, with 8 bases left in between. The CDR3 sequence: CASSARGQETQYF. The CDR3 nucleotides are TGTGCCAGTAGTGCCCGGGGCCAAGAGACCCAGTACTTC.

The chain carries TRBV29-1 and TRBJ1-3; 8 positions agree with TRBD1. Losses at the gene ends were 3 bases for V and 3 bases for J; bases not matched to a gene: 4. The CDR3 extends over 14 amino acids. Germline V gives CDR1 SQVTM, CDR2 ANQGSEA. CDR3 residues: CSVDPQGVGNTIYF. The CDR3 nucleotides read TGCAGCGTTGACCCACAGGGGGTTGGAAACACCATATATTTT.

V usage is TRBV2 and J usage is TRBJ2-2; 9 bases are shared with TRBD1. Looked up from germline, CDR1 is SNHLY and CDR2 is FYNNEI. The CDR3 has 16 residues. After removal of 6 bases from V and 6 bases from J, the junction contained 11 bases not matched to a gene. CDR3 nucleotides: TGTGCCAGCAGCTTACAGGGGGCGCCGGGTTCCGGGGAGCTGTTTTTT. It translates to CASSLQGAPGSGELFF.

The J gene is TRBJ2-7, the V gene TRBV2, with 8 bases that match TRBD2. The CDR3 has 14 residues. V shed 9 bases and J 0 bases; nucleotides not matched to a gene: 7. CDR1 is SNHLY, CDR2 FYNNEI, per germline. Here the CDR3 DNA reads TGTGCCAGTCGGCAGCGGGAGTCCTCCTACGAGCAGTACTTC. Translated, it gives CASRQRESSYEQYF.

The DNA of the CDR3 is TGTGCCAGCAGCTTTGGACAGGGTTGGTATAATTCACCCCTCCACTTT. Translating it yields CASSFGQGWYNSPLHF. The V call is TRBV7-2, the J call TRBJ1-6; TRBD1 matches 8 bases. The germline gives CDR1 SGHTA, CDR2 FQGNSA. The CDR3 consists of 16 residues. V lost 3 bases, J lost 4 bases, and 5 bases stayed unmatched.